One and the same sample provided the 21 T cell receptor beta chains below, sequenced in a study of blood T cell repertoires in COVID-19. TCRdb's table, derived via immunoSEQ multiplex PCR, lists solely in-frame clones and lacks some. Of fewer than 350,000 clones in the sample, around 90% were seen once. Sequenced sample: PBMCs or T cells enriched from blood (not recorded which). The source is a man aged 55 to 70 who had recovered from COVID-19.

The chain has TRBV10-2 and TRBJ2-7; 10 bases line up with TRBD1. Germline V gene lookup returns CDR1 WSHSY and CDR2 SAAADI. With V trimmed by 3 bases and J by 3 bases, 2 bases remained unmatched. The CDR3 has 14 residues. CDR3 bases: TGCGCCAGCAGTGAAGGGGACAGGGGCTACGAGCAGTACTTC. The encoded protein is CASSEGDRGYEQYF.

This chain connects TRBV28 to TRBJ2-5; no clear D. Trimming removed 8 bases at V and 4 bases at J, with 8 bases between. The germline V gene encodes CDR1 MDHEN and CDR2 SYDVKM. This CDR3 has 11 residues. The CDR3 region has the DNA TGTGCCAGCCAAGGCGGAGAGACCCAGTACTTC. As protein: CASQGGETQYF.

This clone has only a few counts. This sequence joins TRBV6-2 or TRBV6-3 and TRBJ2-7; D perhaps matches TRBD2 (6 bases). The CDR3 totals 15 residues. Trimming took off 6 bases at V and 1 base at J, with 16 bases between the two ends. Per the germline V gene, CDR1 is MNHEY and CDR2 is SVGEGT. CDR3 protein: CASSFGASASYEQYF. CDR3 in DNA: TGTGCCAGCAGCTTTGGGGCTAGCGCATCCTACGAGCAGTACTTC.

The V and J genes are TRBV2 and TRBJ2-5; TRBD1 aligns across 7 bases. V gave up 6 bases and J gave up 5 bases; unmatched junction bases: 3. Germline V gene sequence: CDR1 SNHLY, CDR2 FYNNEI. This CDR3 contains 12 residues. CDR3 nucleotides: TGTGCCAGCAGGGAGGACAGGGAGACCCAGTACTTC. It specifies CASREDRETQYF. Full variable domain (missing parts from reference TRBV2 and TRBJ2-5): EPEVTQTPSHQVTQMGQEVILRCVPISNHLYFYWYRQILGQKVEFLVSFYNNEISEKSEIFDDQFSVERPDGSNFTLKIRSTKLEDSAMYFCASREDRETQYFGPGTRLLVL.

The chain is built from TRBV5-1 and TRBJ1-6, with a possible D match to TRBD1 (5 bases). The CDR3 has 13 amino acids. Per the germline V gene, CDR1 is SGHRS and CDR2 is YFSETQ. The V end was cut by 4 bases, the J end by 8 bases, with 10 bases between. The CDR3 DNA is TGCGCCAGCAGCCAGGGCGGCGATTCACCCCTCCACTTT. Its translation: CASSQGGDSPLHF.

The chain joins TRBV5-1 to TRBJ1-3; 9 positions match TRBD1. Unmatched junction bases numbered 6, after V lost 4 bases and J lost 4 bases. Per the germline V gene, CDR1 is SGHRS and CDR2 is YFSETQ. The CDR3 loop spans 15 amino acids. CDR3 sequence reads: CASSHGQGSGNTIYF. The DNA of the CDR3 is TGCGCCAGCAGCCACGGACAGGGGTCCGGAAACACCATATATTTT.

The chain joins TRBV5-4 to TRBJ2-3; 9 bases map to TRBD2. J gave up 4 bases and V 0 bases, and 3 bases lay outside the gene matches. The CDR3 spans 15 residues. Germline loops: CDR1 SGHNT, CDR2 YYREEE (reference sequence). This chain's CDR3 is CASSLELAGSDTQYF. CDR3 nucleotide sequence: TGTGCCAGCAGCTTGGAGCTAGCGGGATCAGATACGCAGTATTTT.

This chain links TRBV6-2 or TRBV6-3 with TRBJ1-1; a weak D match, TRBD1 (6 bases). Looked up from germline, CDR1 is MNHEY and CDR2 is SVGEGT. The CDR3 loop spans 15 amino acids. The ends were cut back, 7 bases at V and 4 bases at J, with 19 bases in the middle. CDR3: CASTPGQFRGTEAFF. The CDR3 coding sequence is TGTGCCAGCACCCCTGGACAGTTTAGAGGCACTGAAGCTTTCTTT.

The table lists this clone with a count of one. The CDR3 spells CASSSWGRGRSYYGYTF. The CDR3 DNA is TGTGCCAGCAGTTCCTGGGGCAGGGGGCGCTCTTACTATGGCTACACCTTC. The chain recombines TRBV28 with TRBJ1-2; 8 nucleotides line up with TRBD1. The CDR3 is 17 residues long. V gave up 4 bases and J gave up 3 bases; unmatched junction bases: 13. Germline lookup yields CDR1 MDHEN and CDR2 SYDVKM.

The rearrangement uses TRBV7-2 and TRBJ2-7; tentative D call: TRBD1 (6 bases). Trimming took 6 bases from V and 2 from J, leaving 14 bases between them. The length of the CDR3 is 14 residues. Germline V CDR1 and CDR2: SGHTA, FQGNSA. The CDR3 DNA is TGTGCCAGCAGTTCTCAGGGGCTGGCCTACGAGCAGTACTTC. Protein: CASSSQGLAYEQYF.

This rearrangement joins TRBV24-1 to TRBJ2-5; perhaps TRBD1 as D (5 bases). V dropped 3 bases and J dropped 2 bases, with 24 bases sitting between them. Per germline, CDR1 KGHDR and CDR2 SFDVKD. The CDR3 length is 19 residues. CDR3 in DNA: TGTGCCACCAGTGATCCAAGCTGGCAGGCAGGGATCATTCAAGAGACCCAGTACTTC. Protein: CATSDPSWQAGIIQETQYF.

The CDR3 sequence is CASSQDPAGLLDIQYF. Written as DNA, the CDR3 is TGCGCCAGCAGCCAAGATCCAGCGGGACTGCTAGACATTCAGTACTTC. The rearrangement uses TRBV4-1 and TRBJ2-4; TRBD2 matches at 7 bases. V shed 0 bases, J shed 8 bases, and the junction held 10 bases outside the gene matches. From germline, CDR1 is MGHRA and CDR2 YSYEKL. This CDR3 region has 16 residues.

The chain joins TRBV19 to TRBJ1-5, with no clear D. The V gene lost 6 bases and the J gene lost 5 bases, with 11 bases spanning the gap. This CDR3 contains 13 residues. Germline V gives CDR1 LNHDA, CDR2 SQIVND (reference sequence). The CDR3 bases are TGTGCCAGTAGCATGGATCGGGATCAGCCCCAGCATTTT. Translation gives CASSMDRDQPQHF.

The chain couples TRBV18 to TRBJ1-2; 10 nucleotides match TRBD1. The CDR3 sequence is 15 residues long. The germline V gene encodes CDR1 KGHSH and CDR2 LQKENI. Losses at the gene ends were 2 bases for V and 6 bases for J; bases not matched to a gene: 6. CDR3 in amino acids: CASSPNRQGADGYTF. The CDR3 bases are TGTGCCAGCTCACCAAACCGACAGGGGGCGGATGGCTACACCTTC.

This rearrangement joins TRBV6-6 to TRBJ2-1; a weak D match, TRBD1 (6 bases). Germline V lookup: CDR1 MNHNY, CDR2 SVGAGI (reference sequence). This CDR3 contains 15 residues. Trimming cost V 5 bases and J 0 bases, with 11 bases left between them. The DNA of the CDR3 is TGTGCCAGCAGTCGGACAGCAAGCTCCTACAATGAGCAGTTCTTC. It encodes CASSRTASSYNEQFF.

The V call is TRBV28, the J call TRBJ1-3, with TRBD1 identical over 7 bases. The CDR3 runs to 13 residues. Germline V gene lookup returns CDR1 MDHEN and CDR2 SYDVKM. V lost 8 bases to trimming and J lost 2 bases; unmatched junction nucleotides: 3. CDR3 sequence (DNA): TGTGCCAGCGGAGGGACAGCTGGAAACACCATATATTTT. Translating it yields CASGGTAGNTIYF.

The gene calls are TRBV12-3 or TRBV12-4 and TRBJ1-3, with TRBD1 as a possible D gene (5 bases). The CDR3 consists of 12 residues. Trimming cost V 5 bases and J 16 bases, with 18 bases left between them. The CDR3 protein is CASSQDTHPVYF. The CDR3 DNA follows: TGTGCCAGCAGTCAGGACACCCATCCTGTCTATTTT.

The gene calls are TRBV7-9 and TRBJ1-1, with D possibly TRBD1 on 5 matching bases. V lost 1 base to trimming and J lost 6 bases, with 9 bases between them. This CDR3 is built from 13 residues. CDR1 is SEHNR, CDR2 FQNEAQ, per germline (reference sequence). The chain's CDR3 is CASSLVGGAEAFF. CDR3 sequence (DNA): TGTGCCAGCAGCTTAGTTGGGGGGGCTGAAGCTTTCTTT.

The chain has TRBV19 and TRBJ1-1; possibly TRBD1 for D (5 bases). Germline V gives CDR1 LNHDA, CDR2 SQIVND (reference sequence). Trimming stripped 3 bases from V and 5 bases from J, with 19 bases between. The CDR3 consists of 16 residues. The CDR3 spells CASSIQGRVVGTEAFF. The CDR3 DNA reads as TGTGCCAGTAGTATCCAGGGCAGGGTGGTTGGAACTGAAGCTTTCTTT.

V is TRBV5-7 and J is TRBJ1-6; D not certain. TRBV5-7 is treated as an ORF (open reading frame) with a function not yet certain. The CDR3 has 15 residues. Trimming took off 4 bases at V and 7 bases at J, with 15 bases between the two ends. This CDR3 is CASSGLSVPNSPLHF. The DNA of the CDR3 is TGTGCCAGCAGCGGGCTCTCCGTTCCGAATTCACCCCTCCACTTT.

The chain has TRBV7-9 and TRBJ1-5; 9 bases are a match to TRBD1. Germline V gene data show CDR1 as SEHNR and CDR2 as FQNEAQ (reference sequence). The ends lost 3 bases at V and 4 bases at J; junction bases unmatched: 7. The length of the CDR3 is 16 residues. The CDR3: CASSFSTGQGNQPQHF. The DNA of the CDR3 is TGTGCCAGCAGCTTTTCAACGGGACAGGGTAATCAGCCCCAGCATTTT.